This T cell receptor (beta chain) stems from a study of T-cell reconstitution after alpha-beta-depleted transplantation in children. Researchers prepared the TCRbeta library using unique molecular identifiers, the study reports. MiXCR, run by TCRdb on the PCR reads, gives a single entry per CDR3 protein. Of hundreds of thousands of distinct CDR3 sequences in the sample, approximately 13% are singletons; the top ten hold about 2%. V was shortened by 4 bases and J by 7 bases, with 22 bases between the two germline ends. The CDR3 length is 17 residues. Germline CDR1 reads SNHLY; CDR2 reads FYNNEI. This clonotype was observed a handful of times. Its antigen remains unknown. Study results and limitations: Where some patients showed high TCRbeta diversity at day 60, it came from recipient T cells and thymic progenitors that had survived. T cells produced anew were the main source of T-cell counts and diversity one year after transplant.

Specimen: PBMCs, mostly from graft donor cells, collected 360 days after TCRalphabeta/CD19-depleted stem cell transplant. The clonotype comes from a male patient between 10 and 17 years old who had a stem cell transplant for acute myeloid leukemia, so the T cells may come from the graft donor. This rearrangement joins TRBV2 to TRBJ1-4, with D unclear. CDR3 loop: CASSGSAGKSFSEKLFF. The CDR3 DNA is TGTGCCAGCAGTGGTTCAGCGGGGAAAAGCTTTAGTGAAAAACTGTTTTTT.